This T cell receptor (beta chain) stems from a study of cytomegalovirus exposure and HLA in healthy donors. About the study: In an earlier analysis, around 100 million unique TCR beta sequences were found from 200 million or so T cells. Study results and limitations: In a later analysis, at a false discovery rate of 0.05, 16,951 TCR beta sequences matched HLA alleles. Cytomegalovirus status was reportedly diagnosed by the classifier with high sensitivity and specificity. CMV antigen specificity was confirmed in vitro for three CMV-associated chains.

The count of this clone is one. The target antigen is unknown. Amplification used 60 Vbeta primers and 13 Jbeta primers. This table comes from immunoSEQ multiplex PCR, and its TCRdb copy is limited to in-frame clones, with some not included. The data show around 92,000 clones, around 83% seen once. The clonotype was recovered from a female donor in good health and CMV-seropositive. The sequenced sample consisted of PBMCs.

The DNA of the CDR3 is TGTGCCAGCAGCGGAGAGGGACTAGCGGGGAACAATGAGCAGTTCTTC. It is translated as CASSGEGLAGNNEQFF. The V and J genes are TRBV9 and TRBJ2-1; 13 nucleotides align to TRBD2. Germline loops: CDR1 SGDLS, CDR2 YYNGEE. Unmatched junction bases numbered 5, after V lost 3 bases and J lost 5 bases. The CDR3 runs 16 residues.